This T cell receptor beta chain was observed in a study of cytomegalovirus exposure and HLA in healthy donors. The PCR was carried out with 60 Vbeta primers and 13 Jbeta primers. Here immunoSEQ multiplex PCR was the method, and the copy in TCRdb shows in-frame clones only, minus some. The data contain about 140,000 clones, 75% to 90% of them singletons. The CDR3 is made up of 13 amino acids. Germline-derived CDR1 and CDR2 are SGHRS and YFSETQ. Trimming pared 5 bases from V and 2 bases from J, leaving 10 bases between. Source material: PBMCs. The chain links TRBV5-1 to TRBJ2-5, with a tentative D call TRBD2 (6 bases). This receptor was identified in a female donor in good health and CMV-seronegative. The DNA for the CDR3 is TGCGCCAGCAGTGGAGGGAAACAAGAGACCCAGTACTTC. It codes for CASSGGKQETQYF.